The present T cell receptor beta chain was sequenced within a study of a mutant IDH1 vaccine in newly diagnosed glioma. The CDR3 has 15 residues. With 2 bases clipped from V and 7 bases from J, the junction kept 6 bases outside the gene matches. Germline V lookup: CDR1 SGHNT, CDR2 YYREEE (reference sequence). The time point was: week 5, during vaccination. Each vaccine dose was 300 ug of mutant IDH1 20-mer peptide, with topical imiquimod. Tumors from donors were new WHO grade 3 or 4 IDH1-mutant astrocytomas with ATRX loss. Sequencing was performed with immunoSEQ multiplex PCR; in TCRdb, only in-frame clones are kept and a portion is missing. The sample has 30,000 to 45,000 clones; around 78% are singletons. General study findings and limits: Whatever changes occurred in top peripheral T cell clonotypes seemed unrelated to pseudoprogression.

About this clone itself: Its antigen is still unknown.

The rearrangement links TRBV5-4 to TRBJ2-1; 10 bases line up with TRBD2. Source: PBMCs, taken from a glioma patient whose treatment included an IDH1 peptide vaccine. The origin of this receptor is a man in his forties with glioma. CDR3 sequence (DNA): TGTGCCAGCAGCTTCGGGACTAGCGTGGTGAATGAGCAGTTCTTC. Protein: CASSFGTSVVNEQFF. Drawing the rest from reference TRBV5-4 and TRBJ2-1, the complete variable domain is ETGVTQSPTHLIKTRGQQVTLRCSSQSGHNTVSWYQQALGQGPQFIFQYYREEENGRGNFPPRFSGLQFPNYSSELNVNALELDDSALYLCASSFGTSVVNEQFFGPGTRLTVL.